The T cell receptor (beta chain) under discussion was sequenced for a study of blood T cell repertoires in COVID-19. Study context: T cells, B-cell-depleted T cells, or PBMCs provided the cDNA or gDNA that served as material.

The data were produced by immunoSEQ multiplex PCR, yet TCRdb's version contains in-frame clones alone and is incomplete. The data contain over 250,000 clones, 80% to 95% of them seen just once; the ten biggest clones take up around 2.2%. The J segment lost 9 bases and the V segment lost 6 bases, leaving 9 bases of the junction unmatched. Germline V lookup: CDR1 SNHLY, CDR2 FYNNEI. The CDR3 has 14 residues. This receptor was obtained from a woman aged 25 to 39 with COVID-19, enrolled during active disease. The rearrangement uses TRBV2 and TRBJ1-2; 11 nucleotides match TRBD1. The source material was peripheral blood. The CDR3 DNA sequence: TGTGCCAGCAGGAGATCGGACAGGGGGCTCCGCTACACCTTC. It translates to CASRRSDRGLRYTF.